This TCR beta chain stems from a study of blood T cells in healthy people across ages. About the research overall: When template switching was applied, about one barcoded beta molecule was captured per two T cells.

A J-beta primer mix and a sample-barcoded 5' primer were used in a second PCR of roughly 6 to 11 cycles. Each of the cDNA molecules was tagged by a template-switch adaptor with 12 random nucleotides. Via MiXCR, TCRdb re-called the 5' RACE reads, giving one row per CDR3 protein. The sample contains about 2 million distinct CDR3 sequences, 40% to 55% of which appear only once. V shed 4 bases and J shed 6 bases, with 16 bases lying between them. CDR3 length: 14 amino acids. CDR1 and CDR2 from the germline V gene are SGHRS and YFSETQ. Notes on the study in general: Donors of long life had a larger count of naive CD4+ cells and greater diversity than aged donors. Per million T cells, TCR beta diversity dropped roughly linearly as age increased.

This clonotype came up once. Its antigen is undetermined. Sequencing was done on a sample of blood. The TCR sequence derives from a woman in her thirties or forties in good health. This rearrangement joins TRBV5-1 to TRBJ1-1, with D possibly being TRBD1 (5 bases). CDR3 amino acids: CASSRVGTAAEAFF. Written as DNA, the CDR3 is TGCGCCAGCAGCCGAGTCGGGACCGCGGCTGAAGCTTTCTTT.